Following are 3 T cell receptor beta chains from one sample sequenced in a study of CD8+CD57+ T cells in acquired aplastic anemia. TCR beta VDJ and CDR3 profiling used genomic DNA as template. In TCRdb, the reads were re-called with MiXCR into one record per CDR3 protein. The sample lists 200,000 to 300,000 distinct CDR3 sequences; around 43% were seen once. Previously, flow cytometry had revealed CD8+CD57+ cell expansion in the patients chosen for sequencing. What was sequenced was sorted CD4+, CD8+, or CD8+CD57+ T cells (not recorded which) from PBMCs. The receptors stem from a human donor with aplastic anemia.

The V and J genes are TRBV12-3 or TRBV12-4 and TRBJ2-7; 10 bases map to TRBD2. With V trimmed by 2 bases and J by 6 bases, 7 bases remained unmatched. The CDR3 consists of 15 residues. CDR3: CASSLMASGGGEQYF. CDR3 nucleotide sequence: TGTGCCAGCAGTTTAATGGCTAGCGGGGGAGGCGAGCAGTACTTC.

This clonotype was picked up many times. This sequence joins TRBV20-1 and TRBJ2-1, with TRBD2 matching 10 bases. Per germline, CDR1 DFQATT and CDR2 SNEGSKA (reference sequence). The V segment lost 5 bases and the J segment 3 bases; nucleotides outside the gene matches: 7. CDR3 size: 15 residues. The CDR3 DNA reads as TGCAGTGCTCCGACTCTAGCGGGGGACTACAATGAGCAGTTCTTC. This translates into CSAPTLAGDYNEQFF.

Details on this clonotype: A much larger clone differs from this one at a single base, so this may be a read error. CDR3 sequence reads: CSATTGRSTEASF. The DNA for the CDR3 is TGCAGTGCTACCACAGGACGGAGCACTGAAGCTTCCTTT. This chain joins TRBV20-1 and TRBJ1-1; D is perhaps TRBD1 (5 bases). The CDR3 runs 13 residues. Germline values: CDR1 DFQATT, CDR2 SNEGSKA (reference sequence).